This T cell receptor (beta chain) comes out of a study of cytomegalovirus exposure and HLA in healthy donors. Study results and limitations: In the analysis, some V segments, TRBV6-2 and TRBV6-3 included, were excluded as indistinguishable.

Germline loops: CDR1 SGDLS, CDR2 YYNGEE. The CDR3 runs to 16 residues. V shed 3 bases, J shed 2 bases, and the junction held 6 bases outside the gene matches. On this clone itself: Its antigen is as yet unknown.

The PCR had 60 Vbeta and 13 Jbeta primers. The assay was immunoSEQ multiplex PCR, and TCRdb's table has in-frame clones only and misses some. The data hold about 110,000 clones, with 79% observed a single time. The sequence was obtained from a woman aged 18-30 years in good health and CMV-seropositive. This chain connects TRBV9 to TRBJ2-3; TRBD2 matches 10 bases. The sequenced sample was PBMCs. CDR3: CASSGGLAAYTDTQYF. CDR3 in DNA: TGTGCCAGCAGCGGCGGACTAGCGGCTTACACAGATACGCAGTATTTT.